The 18 T cell receptor beta chains given below trace back to one sample, sequenced in a study of cytomegalovirus exposure and HLA in healthy donors. This PCR relied on a set of 60 Vbeta primers and 13 Jbeta primers. The repertoire was sequenced with immunoSEQ multiplex PCR; TCRdb's copy has only in-frame clones and lacks some. The repertoire includes under 95,000 clones, 60% to 80% of them detected once, and approximately 2% sits in the top ten. Sequences were obtained from PBMCs. These receptors were obtained from a boy aged 5-17 years in good health and CMV-seronegative.

This chain connects TRBV6-5 to TRBJ1-5; D gene uncertain. V dropped 5 bases and J dropped 0 bases, with 5 bases sitting between them. Germline values: CDR1 MNHEY, CDR2 SVGAGI. This CDR3 spans 13 amino acids. This chain's CDR3 is CASSRNSNQPQHF. As DNA, the CDR3 is TGTGCCAGCAGTCGTAATAGCAATCAGCCCCAGCATTTT.

The rearrangement links TRBV7-2 to TRBJ2-5; TRBD1 matches at 7 bases. CDR1 is SGHTA, CDR2 FQGNSA, per germline. V lost 1 base to trimming and J lost 3 bases; unmatched junction nucleotides: 8. The CDR3 spans 16 residues. Here the CDR3 DNA reads TGTGCCAGCAGCTTAGTGTACAGGGGTTTGGAAGAGACCCAGTACTTC. Translated: CASSLVYRGLEETQYF.

This clone occurred a few times. The chain carries TRBV27 and TRBJ1-1; the match to TRBD1 covers 8 bases. The germline gives CDR1 MNHEY, CDR2 SMNVEV (reference sequence). The CDR3 has 15 amino acids. V lost 6 bases, J lost 4 bases, and 10 bases stayed unmatched. For the CDR3, the DNA is TGTGCCAGCAGATACTCAACAGGGGGTATCACTGAAGCTTTCTTT. It is translated as CASRYSTGGITEAFF.

The rearrangement links TRBV6-1 to TRBJ1-5; D unresolved. This CDR3 is built from 13 residues. Trimming shortened V by 4 bases and J by 7 bases, and 11 bases separated the two germline ends. CDR1 is MNHNS and CDR2 is SASEGT in the germline V gene. The CDR3 region is CASSARTGQPQHF. The CDR3 DNA reads as TGTGCCAGCAGTGCCCGGACGGGGCAGCCCCAGCATTTT.

This clone has a handful of counts. The J gene is TRBJ2-7, the V gene TRBV2, with TRBD1 matching over 9 bases. The germline CDR1 and CDR2 sequences are SNHLY and FYNNEI. This CDR3 is 13 amino acids long. The V and J ends lost 7 bases and 3 bases, in that order; junction bases with no gene match: 4. The CDR3 DNA reads TGTGCCAGCAACGGACAGGGGAACTACGAGCAGTACTTC. Translated: CASNGQGNYEQYF. Based on the CDR3 plus reference TRBV2 and TRBJ2-7, the full variable domain is EPEVTQTPSHQVTQMGQEVILRCVPISNHLYFYWYRQILGQKVEFLVSFYNNEISEKSEIFDDQFSVERPDGSNFTLKIRSTKLEDSAMYFCASNGQGNYEQYFGPGTRLTVT.

The chain couples TRBV19 to TRBJ1-5; D unclear. The CDR3 extends over 13 amino acids. Germline lookup yields CDR1 LNHDA and CDR2 SQIVND (reference sequence). The V and J ends lost 3 bases and 5 bases respectively, with 8 bases between them. Written as DNA, the CDR3 is TGTGCCAGTAGTATGACTCCTCATCAGCCCCAGCATTTT. Protein sequence: CASSMTPHQPQHF.

The gene calls are TRBV4-3 and TRBJ1-3; maybe TRBD1 (5 bases). The CDR3 totals 15 residues. Trimming stripped 0 bases from V and 8 bases from J, with 14 bases between. Germline V gives CDR1 LGHNA, CDR2 YSLEER. The CDR3 region is CASSQETGLRDTIYF. The DNA of the CDR3 is TGCGCCAGCAGCCAAGAGACCGGGCTCAGGGACACCATATATTTT.

The chain carries TRBV4-3 and TRBJ2-7, with 11 nucleotides matching TRBD2. Losses at the gene ends were 4 bases for V and 7 bases for J; bases not matched to a gene: 6. Germline CDR1 reads LGHNA; CDR2 reads YSLEER. The CDR3 has 14 residues. DNA for the CDR3: TGCGCCAGCAGCCCGGGACTAGCGGATAGTGAGCAGTACTTC. It yields the protein CASSPGLADSEQYF.

This rearrangement joins TRBV30 to TRBJ2-7, with D possibly being TRBD1 (7 bases). Looked up from germline, CDR1 is GTSNPN and CDR2 is SVGIG (reference sequence). V lost 4 bases and J 1 base, leaving 11 bases between the germline ends. The CDR3 spans 13 residues. CDR3 region: CAWTGDSSYEQYF. CDR3 in DNA: TGTGCCTGGACGGGGGACAGTTCCTACGAGCAGTACTTC.

The gene calls are TRBV7-9 and TRBJ2-7; no clear D gene. Trimming removed 11 bases from V and 0 bases from J, with 14 bases in between. Germline values: CDR1 SEHNR, CDR2 FQNEAQ (reference sequence). The CDR3 has 13 residues. CDR3 amino acids: CAVGTALSYEQYF. Here the CDR3 DNA reads TGTGCCGTAGGAACAGCTCTCTCCTACGAGCAGTACTTC.

The J gene is TRBJ2-6, the V gene TRBV4-3, with D possibly being TRBD2 (6 bases). Trimming took off 4 bases at V and 0 bases at J, with 13 bases between the two ends. The CDR3 runs 17 residues. Germline V lookup: CDR1 LGHNA, CDR2 YSLEER. The CDR3 DNA reads TGCGCCAGCAGCCCGGGGCAGGGACTCTCTGGGGCCAACGTCCTGACTTTC. Protein sequence: CASSPGQGLSGANVLTF.

The V and J genes are TRBV13 and TRBJ2-1; 12 bases line up with TRBD2. The CDR3 totals 18 residues. From germline, CDR1 is PRHDT and CDR2 FYEKMQ (reference sequence). Unmatched junction bases numbered 11, after V lost 2 bases and J lost 6 bases. CDR3 residues: CASSLPQRLAGEGNEQFF. As DNA, the CDR3 is TGTGCCAGCAGCTTACCCCAGCGACTAGCGGGAGAAGGCAATGAGCAGTTCTTC.

V and J are TRBV5-1 and TRBJ2-2; TRBD2 might be the D (6 bases). The V and J ends lost 2 bases and 0 bases respectively, with 8 bases between them. The CDR3 extends over 15 amino acids. CDR1 is SGHRS and CDR2 is YFSETQ in the germline V gene. The CDR3 DNA is TGCGCCAGCAGCTTAGGCGGGACGAACACCGGGGAGCTGTTTTTT. Amino acids: CASSLGGTNTGELFF. Variable domain in full (rest from reference TRBV5-1 and TRBJ2-2): KAGVTQTPRYLIKTRGQQVTLSCSPISGHRSVSWYQQTPGQGLQFLFEYFSETQRNKGNFPGRFSGRQFSNSRSEMNVSTLELGDSALYLCASSLGGTNTGELFFGEGSRLTVL.

The chain is built from TRBV7-9 and TRBJ1-2; D remains ambiguous. Trimming left V 5 bases short and J 0 bases short, with 4 bases between. Germline CDR1 reads SEHNR; CDR2 reads FQNEAQ (reference sequence). The CDR3 is 12 amino acids. The CDR3 DNA sequence: TGTGCCAGCAGCGAGCCTAACTATGGCTACACCTTC. Translated: CASSEPNYGYTF.

CDR3 sequence: CASSRTGQSSYEQYF. CDR3 sequence (DNA): TGTGCCAGCTCACGAACGGGACAGAGCTCCTACGAGCAGTACTTC. The J gene is TRBJ2-7, the V gene TRBV18; TRBD1 matches at 7 bases. V lost 4 bases to trimming and J lost 0 bases; unmatched junction nucleotides: 6. The CDR3 spans 15 residues. Germline V gene data show CDR1 as KGHSH and CDR2 as LQKENI.

This clone was seen only a few times. CDR3 loop: CASRESTGTNTEAFF. The CDR3 region has the DNA TGTGCCAGCAGGGAGAGTACAGGGACGAACACTGAAGCTTTCTTT. The chain carries TRBV7-9 and TRBJ1-1, with D maybe TRBD1 (6 bases). CDR1 is SEHNR, CDR2 FQNEAQ, per germline (reference sequence). The V and J ends lost 6 bases and 1 base respectively, with 15 bases between them. The CDR3 extends over 15 amino acids.

The genes are TRBV7-2 and TRBJ2-7; D is possibly TRBD2 (6 bases). Per the germline V gene, CDR1 is SGHTA and CDR2 is FQGNSA. Between the trimmed V and J ends, which lost 5 bases and 5 bases, there was a span of 25 bases. The CDR3 runs 17 residues. The CDR3 reads CASSPPAGSKDWDEQYF. DNA for the CDR3: TGTGCCAGCAGCCCCCCGGCGGGGTCTAAGGACTGGGACGAGCAGTACTTC.

The rearrangement uses TRBV13 and TRBJ1-1; TRBD1 aligns across 9 bases. The germline CDR1 and CDR2 sequences are PRHDT and FYEKMQ (reference sequence). This CDR3 comprises 14 residues. J lost 6 bases, V lost 0 bases, and 2 bases had no gene match. The CDR3 region has the DNA TGTGCCAGCAGCTTAGGGACAGGGGGGTCTGAAGCTTTCTTT. Translation gives CASSLGTGGSEAFF. The whole variable domain, remainder taken from reference TRBV13 and TRBJ1-1, is AAGVIQSPRHLIKEKRETATLKCYPIPRHDTVYWYQQGPGQDPQFLISFYEKMQSDKGSIPDRFSAQQFSDYHSELNMSSLELGDSALYFCASSLGTGGSEAFFGQGTRLTVV.